Each of the 21 T cell receptor beta chains below was sequenced from the same sample in a study of CD8+ T cells in alopecia areata. RNA, once extracted, was reverse transcribed into cDNA for use as the sequencing template. Measured with immunoSEQ multiplex PCR; TCRdb has only the in-frame clones, and not every one. The sample records about 150,000 clones, roughly 60% being singletons. The sequenced sample consisted of CD4+ T cells sorted from blood. The receptors were sampled from a human donor in good health.

CDR3 protein: CASSLVGLYEQYF. The CDR3 nucleotides are TGTGCCAGCAGCTTGGTGGGCCTATACGAGCAGTACTTC. V usage is TRBV5-6 and J usage is TRBJ2-7; D is unclear. The CDR3 is made up of 13 amino acids. The V end was cut by 0 bases, the J end by 4 bases, with 8 bases between. Germline assignment: CDR1 SGHDT and CDR2 YYEEEE.

The rearrangement joins TRBV6-5 to TRBJ1-2, with D hard to call. V was cut by 8 bases and J by 0 bases, with 10 bases left in between. Per the germline V gene, CDR1 is MNHEY and CDR2 is SVGAGI. There are 13 residues in the CDR3. The CDR3 DNA reads as TGTGCCAGCGGTACCGGAACTAACTATGGCTACACCTTC. This translates into CASGTGTNYGYTF.

The chain has TRBV6-4 and TRBJ1-2; TRBD1 matches 9 bases. Germline-derived CDR1 and CDR2 are MRHNA and SNTAGT. The ends lost 5 bases at V and 5 bases at J; junction bases unmatched: 6. CDR3 length equals 14 residues. CDR3 sequence (DNA): TGTGCCAGCAGTCCCGACAGGGGGATTTATGGCTACACCTTC. The encoded protein is CASSPDRGIYGYTF.

The CDR3 sequence is CATSRAVLSQGLSIQYF. In DNA, the CDR3 is TGTGCCACCAGCAGAGCAGTACTTTCCCAGGGGTTAAGCATTCAGTACTTC. The chain links TRBV15 to TRBJ2-4, with D perhaps matching TRBD1 (6 bases). Germline loops: CDR1 LNHNV, CDR2 YYDKDF (reference sequence). The CDR3 has 17 amino acids. Deletions cut 1 base from V and 9 bases from J, with 22 bases between.

CDR3 in amino acids: CASSQNPSGILSTTQYF. In nucleotides, the CDR3 is TGCGCCAGCAGCCAAAACCCTAGCGGGATACTAAGTACGACCCAGTACTTC. J is TRBJ2-5 and V is TRBV4-1; 9 nucleotides line up with TRBD2. This CDR3 is built from 17 residues. Germline V gene lookup returns CDR1 MGHRA and CDR2 YSYEKL. The V segment lost 2 bases and the J segment 7 bases; nucleotides outside the gene matches: 14.

The rearrangement links TRBV14 to TRBJ2-6; the D is unclear. Germline-derived CDR1 and CDR2 are SGHDN and FVKESK. CDR3 length equals 15 residues. V shed 4 bases and J shed 1 base, with 8 bases lying between them. The CDR3 DNA follows: TGTGCCAGCAGCCCAATAGGGTCTGGGGCCAACGTCCTGACTTTC. Translating gives CASSPIGSGANVLTF.

This clone occurred a few times. The gene calls are TRBV11-2 and TRBJ2-7, with D possibly TRBD1 on 5 matching bases. The V gene lost 3 bases and the J gene lost 2 bases, with 17 bases spanning the gap. CDR1 is SGHAT and CDR2 is FQNNGV in the germline V gene. The CDR3 contains 16 residues. The CDR3 loop is CASSFGFARATYEQYF. The CDR3, as DNA: TGTGCCAGCAGCTTTGGATTCGCCAGGGCCACCTACGAGCAGTACTTC.

The V and J genes are TRBV27 and TRBJ2-7; TRBD2 might be the D (6 bases). The CDR3 runs 11 residues. Trimming removed 6 bases from V and 4 bases from J, with 7 bases in between. Germline V lookup: CDR1 MNHEY, CDR2 SMNVEV (reference sequence). CDR3 in DNA: TGTGCCAGCAGGGGACTTTACGAGCAGTACTTC. It specifies CASRGLYEQYF.

This clone appeared a few times. V and J are TRBV7-2 and TRBJ1-1, with 11 nucleotides matching TRBD1. The germline V gene has CDR1 SGHTA and CDR2 FQGNSA. This CDR3 contains 15 residues. V was clipped by 4 bases and J by 1 base; unmatched bases: 2. The CDR3 DNA sequence: TGTGCCAGCAGCTCGGGACAGGGGGGGAACACTGAAGCTTTCTTT. Amino acids: CASSSGQGGNTEAFF.

The sample holds one count of this clone. The V and J genes are TRBV5-1 and TRBJ1-1; D not resolved. CDR3 length equals 13 residues. The V end was cut by 3 bases, the J end by 5 bases, with 11 bases between. CDR1 and CDR2 from the germline V gene are SGHRS and YFSETQ. Here the CDR3 reads CASSSPSVTEAFF. CDR3 bases: TGCGCCAGCAGCTCTCCCTCAGTGACTGAAGCTTTCTTT.

The sample holds a few counts of this clone. Given a far larger clone just one base away, this is likely a sequencing read error. This chain joins TRBV7-9 and TRBJ2-3; D remains unclear. There are 12 residues in the CDR3. Germline V gene lookup returns CDR1 SEHNR and CDR2 FQNEAQ (reference sequence). V was pared by 5 bases and J by 2 bases, with 5 bases between. CDR3 in amino acids: CASSRDTDTQYF. The CDR3 nucleotides read TGTGCCAGCAGCCGCGACACAGATACGCAGTATTTT.

This clone was counted a few times. V usage is TRBV6-5 and J usage is TRBJ2-2, with D unclear. The CDR3 consists of 12 residues. CDR1 and CDR2 (germline): MNHEY, SVGAGI. V lost 10 bases and J lost 4, with 10 bases in between. In nucleotides, the CDR3 is TGTGCCACGCACCCGGGCACCGGGGAGCTGTTTTTT. Its protein product is CATHPGTGELFF.

This clone came up a few times. The rearrangement joins TRBV29-1 to TRBJ1-1; D ambiguous. CDR1 SQVTM and CDR2 ANQGSEA come from the germline V gene. The CDR3 loop spans 12 amino acids. V lost 5 bases, J lost 7 bases, and 14 bases lay in between. In DNA form, the CDR3 reads TGCAGCGTTCGGTCAACCGGCGGTGAAGCTTTCTTT. It specifies CSVRSTGGEAFF.

Comment on this clone: A much larger clone lies a single base off, so this may be a read error. The J gene is TRBJ2-7, the V gene TRBV7-8; 13 positions agree with TRBD2. Germline CDR1 SGHVS, CDR2 FQNEAQ. This CDR3 contains 14 residues. V gave up 5 bases and J gave up 4 bases; unmatched junction bases: 2. In nucleotides, the CDR3 is TGTGCCAGCAGCCAGGGACTAGCGGGGTACGAGCAGTACTTC. Its translation: CASSQGLAGYEQYF. Full variable domain (outside the CDR3, taken from reference TRBV7-8 and TRBJ2-7): GAGVSQSPRYKVAKRGQDVALRCDPISGHVSLFWYQQALGQGPEFLTYFQNEAQLDKSGLPSDRFFAERPEGSVSTLKIQRTQQEDSAVYLCASSQGLAGYEQYFGPGTRLTVT.

The genes are TRBV6-5 and TRBJ2-7; TRBD2 matches at 8 bases. Looked up from germline, CDR1 is MNHEY and CDR2 is SVGAGI. This CDR3 comprises 14 residues. Losses at the gene ends were 5 bases for V and 2 bases for J; bases not matched to a gene: 5. CDR3 region: CASSTSGGTYEQYF. CDR3 DNA: TGTGCCAGCAGTACTAGCGGAGGCACCTACGAGCAGTACTTC.

The chain links TRBV9 to TRBJ2-5; 7 nucleotides agree with TRBD2. The germline V gene encodes CDR1 SGDLS and CDR2 YYNGEE. The CDR3 is 15 residues long. Losses at the gene ends were 0 bases for V and 9 bases for J; bases not matched to a gene: 11. The CDR3: CASSVDSGRLRAQYF. Written as DNA, the CDR3 is TGTGCCAGCAGCGTAGATTCCGGGAGGTTACGGGCCCAGTACTTC. Looking up the rest from reference TRBV9 and TRBJ2-5 gives the full variable domain: DSGVTQTPKHLITATGQRVTLRCSPRSGDLSVYWYQQSLDQGLQFLIQYYNGEERAKGNILERFSAQQFPDLHSELNLSSLELGDSALYFCASSVDSGRLRAQYFGPGTRLLVL.

This sequence joins TRBV11-2 and TRBJ2-6; a possible D gene is TRBD2 (5 bases). The CDR3 has 13 amino acids. Per the germline V gene, CDR1 is SGHAT and CDR2 is FQNNGV. Trimming cost V 8 bases and J 0 bases, with 5 bases left between them. The CDR3 nucleotides are TGTGCCAGCCGGGGCTCTGGGGCCAACGTCCTGACTTTC. As protein: CASRGSGANVLTF.

The genes are TRBV11-2 and TRBJ1-2; D remains unclear. CDR3 length equals 13 residues. Germline V CDR1 and CDR2: SGHAT, FQNNGV. Trimming shortened V by 2 bases and J by 7 bases, and 11 bases separated the two germline ends. The CDR3 nucleotides are TGTGCCAGCAGCTTATTGGCCAGGAGTGGCTACACCTTC. The encoded protein is CASSLLARSGYTF.

This rearrangement joins TRBV25-1 to TRBJ2-1; a possible D gene is TRBD2 (5 bases). V lost 0 bases, J lost 7 bases, and 7 bases lay in between. The CDR3 consists of 13 residues. CDR1 is MGHDK, CDR2 SYGVNS, per germline. The CDR3 sequence is CASSEYRGNEQFF. CDR3 bases: TGTGCCAGCAGTGAATATAGAGGGAATGAGCAGTTCTTC.

For the CDR3, the DNA is TGTGCCTGGAGTGTGTTCTGGTACAATGAGCAGTTCTTC. Its translation is CAWSVFWYNEQFF. The chain carries TRBV30 and TRBJ2-1; D unresolved. From germline, CDR1 is GTSNPN and CDR2 SVGIG (reference sequence). The CDR3 totals 13 residues. V was shortened by 0 bases and J by 4 bases, with 7 bases between the two germline ends.

The rearrangement links TRBV12-5 to TRBJ2-7, with TRBD1 identical over 9 bases. The germline CDR1 and CDR2 sequences are LGHNT and FRNRAP. With 4 bases clipped from V and 4 bases from J, the junction kept 5 bases outside the gene matches. The CDR3 has 14 residues. The CDR3 DNA is TGTGCTAGTGGTTCGGACAGGGGAGTGTACGAGCAGTACTTC. It yields the protein CASGSDRGVYEQYF. The whole variable domain, remainder taken from reference TRBV12-5 and TRBJ2-7, is DARVTQTPRHKVTEMGQEVTMRCQPILGHNTVFWYRQTMMQGLELLAYFRNRAPLDDSGMPKDRFSAEMPDATLATLKIQPSEPRDSAVYFCASGSDRGVYEQYFGPGTRLTVT.